These 12 T cell receptor beta chains were sequenced from one sample in a study of cytomegalovirus exposure and HLA in healthy donors. The study ran its PCR with 60 Vbeta and 13 Jbeta primers. Some clones are missing from TCRdb's copy, which holds only in-frame ones; the method was immunoSEQ multiplex PCR. This sample yields more than 140,000 clones, of which around 66% are seen a single time; 2.5% to 3.5% belongs to the top ten. Sequencing used PBMCs. All receptors come from a woman aged 25-40 years in good health and CMV-seropositive.

This chain links TRBV10-1 with TRBJ2-5; 8 bases are a match to TRBD1. The CDR3 is 15 amino acids. Germline CDR1 and CDR2: WNHNN and SYGVQD (reference sequence). J was trimmed by 5 bases and V by 4 bases; bases with no gene match: 9. CDR3: CASSGGQGAWETQYF. The DNA of the CDR3 is TGCGCCAGCAGTGGCGGACAGGGCGCGTGGGAGACCCAGTACTTC.

This clone has just one count. The chain combines TRBV10-3 with TRBJ2-1; 8 bases are shared with TRBD2. The germline gives CDR1 ENHRY, CDR2 SYGVKD. J was trimmed by 6 bases and V by 4 bases; bases with no gene match: 8. This CDR3 region has 15 residues. The CDR3 region is CAISGEGLEPNEQFF. CDR3 DNA sequence: TGTGCCATCAGTGGGGAGGGACTAGAGCCCAATGAGCAGTTCTTC.

This clone was observed a few times. The DNA of the CDR3 is TGTGCCAGTAGTCAGTTGAACAGGGCGGCCTATGGCTACACCTTC. Residues: CASSQLNRAAYGYTF. The rearrangement links TRBV19 to TRBJ1-2; maybe TRBD1 (6 bases). Trimming removed 5 bases from V and 4 bases from J, with 17 bases in between. This CDR3 spans 15 amino acids. The germline gives CDR1 LNHDA, CDR2 SQIVND (reference sequence). The full variable domain, in which reference TRBV19 and TRBJ1-2 provide the parts outside the CDR3, is DGGITQSPKYLFRKEGQNVTLSCEQNLNHDAMYWYRQDPGQGLRLIYYSQIVNDFQKGDIAEGYSVSREKKESFPLTVTSAQKNPTAFYLCASSQLNRAAYGYTFGSGTRLTVV.

The chain has TRBV7-2 and TRBJ1-2; D unclear. In germline, CDR1 is SGHTA, CDR2 FQGNSA. The germline V and J ends were trimmed by 1 base and 5 bases, with 8 bases remaining between them. This CDR3 comprises 13 residues. The CDR3 DNA reads TGTGCCAGCAGCTTAGAGCCGGGTTATGGCTACACCTTC. Translation: CASSLEPGYGYTF.

The gene calls are TRBV7-2 and TRBJ1-6; maybe TRBD1 (5 bases). The CDR3 length is 13 residues. From germline, CDR1 is SGHTA and CDR2 FQGNSA. Trimming pared 1 base from V and 19 bases from J, leaving 17 bases between. The CDR3, as DNA: TGTGCCAGCAGCTTAGGCTTCCAGGGCGCCTCTCACTTT. It yields the protein CASSLGFQGASHF. Full variable domain (remainder filled in from reference TRBV7-2 and TRBJ1-6): GAGVSQSPSNKVTEKGKDVELRCDPISGHTALYWYRQSLGQGLEFLIYFQGNSAPDKSGLPSDRFSAERTGGSVSTLTIQRTQQEDSAVYLCASSLGFQGASHFGNGTRLTVT.

This chain uses TRBV7-8 with TRBJ1-1; perhaps TRBD1 as D (5 bases). CDR3 length: 14 amino acids. Trimming removed 5 bases from V and 3 bases from J, with 13 bases in between. CDR1 SGHVS and CDR2 FQNEAQ come from the germline V gene. The CDR3 region is CASSPEGRDTEAFF. The DNA of the CDR3 is TGTGCCAGCAGCCCCGAGGGGAGGGACACTGAAGCTTTCTTT.

The rearrangement uses TRBV9 and TRBJ2-7, with D possibly TRBD2 on 5 matching bases. The CDR3 has 13 amino acids. Trimming took 6 bases from V and 7 from J, leaving 17 bases between them. Per the germline V gene, CDR1 is SGDLS and CDR2 is YYNGEE. The CDR3 loop reads CASNREPSGEQYF. In DNA, the CDR3 is TGTGCCAGCAACCGGGAACCTTCGGGGGAGCAGTACTTC.

The chain recombines TRBV9 with TRBJ2-3, with D tentatively TRBD2 (6 bases). The CDR3 consists of 17 residues. From germline, CDR1 is SGDLS and CDR2 YYNGEE. V lost 7 bases and J 5 bases, leaving 26 bases between the germline ends. The CDR3 coding sequence is TGTGCCAGCGGATCTCCGCGAGAGGCGGGGTGGGGAGATACGCAGTATTTT. This sequence encodes CASGSPREAGWGDTQYF.

The rearrangement uses TRBV30 and TRBJ2-2; 12 bases align to TRBD1. The V gene end was trimmed by 4 bases and the J gene end by 4 bases; junction bases not matched to a gene: 4. CDR3 length equals 15 residues. Germline assignment: CDR1 GTSNPN and CDR2 SVGIG (reference sequence). The chain's CDR3 is CAWTGQGATTGELFF. CDR3 DNA: TGTGCCTGGACGGGACAGGGGGCTACCACCGGGGAGCTGTTTTTT.

In this sample, this clone turned up a few times. The rearrangement uses TRBV7-9 and TRBJ1-1, with a tentative D call TRBD1 (6 bases). The CDR3 loop spans 14 amino acids. Germline V gene sequence: CDR1 SEHNR, CDR2 FQNEAQ (reference sequence). V shed 4 bases and J shed 2 bases, with 11 bases lying between them. CDR3 residues: CASSSGDLNTEAFF. CDR3 coding DNA: TGTGCCAGCAGCTCAGGGGATTTAAACACTGAAGCTTTCTTT.

J is TRBJ2-3 and V is TRBV9, with D hard to call. V was pared by 2 bases and J by 0 bases, with 13 bases between. The CDR3 has 16 amino acids. Germline V gene lookup returns CDR1 SGDLS and CDR2 YYNGEE. The CDR3 sequence: CASSVPFETSTDTQYF. The CDR3 DNA is TGTGCCAGCAGCGTCCCATTTGAAACTAGCACAGATACGCAGTATTTT.

The genes are TRBV11-2 and TRBJ2-7; D is unclear. The CDR3 spans 15 residues. V lost 4 bases and J 0 bases, leaving 13 bases between the germline ends. Germline CDR1 reads SGHAT; CDR2 reads FQNNGV. The CDR3 here is CASSWQQLSSYEQYF. The CDR3 DNA sequence: TGTGCCAGCAGCTGGCAACAGCTTTCCTCCTACGAGCAGTACTTC.